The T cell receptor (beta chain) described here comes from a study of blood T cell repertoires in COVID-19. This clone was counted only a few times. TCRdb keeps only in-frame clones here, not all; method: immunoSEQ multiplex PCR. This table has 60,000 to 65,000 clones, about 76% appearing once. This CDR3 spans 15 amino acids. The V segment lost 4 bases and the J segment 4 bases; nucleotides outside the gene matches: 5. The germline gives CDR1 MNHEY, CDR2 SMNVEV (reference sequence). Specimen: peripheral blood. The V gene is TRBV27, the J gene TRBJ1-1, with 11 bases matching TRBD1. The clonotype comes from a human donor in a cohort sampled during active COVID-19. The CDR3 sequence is CASSSGTGGATEAFF. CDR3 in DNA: TGTGCCAGCAGTTCCGGGACAGGGGGTGCCACTGAAGCTTTCTTT.